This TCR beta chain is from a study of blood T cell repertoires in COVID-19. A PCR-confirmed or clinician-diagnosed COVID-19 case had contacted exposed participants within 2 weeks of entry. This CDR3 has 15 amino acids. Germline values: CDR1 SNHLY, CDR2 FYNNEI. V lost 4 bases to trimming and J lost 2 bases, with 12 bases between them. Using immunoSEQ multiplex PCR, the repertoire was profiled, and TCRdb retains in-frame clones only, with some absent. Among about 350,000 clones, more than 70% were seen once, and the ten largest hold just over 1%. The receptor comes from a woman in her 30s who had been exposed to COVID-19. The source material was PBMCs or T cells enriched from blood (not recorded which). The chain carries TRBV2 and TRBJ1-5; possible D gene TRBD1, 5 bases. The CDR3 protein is CASSGGHRGNQPQHF. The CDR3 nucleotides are TGTGCCAGCAGTGGAGGACATAGGGGCAATCAGCCCCAGCATTTT.